Sequencing of this T cell receptor beta chain was carried out in a study of OX40 agonist ivuxolimab in advanced cancers. Whole-study results and caveats: Partly responding patients at 0.1-3.0 mg/kg showed some of the smallest clonal expansion. At 0.1 to 3.0 mg/kg and by week 6, CD4+ and CD8+ T cells in the blood had expanded clonally.

Method: immunoSEQ multiplex PCR; TCRdb's copy keeps in-frame clones and lacks some. The repertoire has 5,300 or so clones, just under 70% of them found once; the top ten carry just over 35%. Trimming at V came to 1 base and at J to 7 bases, leaving 14 bases not matched to a gene. The CDR3 has 19 amino acids. Looked up from germline, CDR1 is MGHRA and CDR2 is YSYEKL. Comments on this clone: Its cognate antigen is unknown.

The TCR was taken from an adult with an advanced solid tumor such as melanoma, head and neck, liver or kidney cancer. Specimen: CD4+ or CD8+ T cells sorted from blood, collected in a trial of the OX40 agonist ivuxolimab. V usage is TRBV4-1 and J usage is TRBJ2-1, with 12 bases fitting TRBD1. DNA for the CDR3: TGCGCCAGCAGCCAAGGGGGGTTAGGGACAGGGGGCGCAGGGAATGAGCAGTTCTTC. Protein product: CASSQGGLGTGGAGNEQFF.